The present entry profiles one T cell receptor (beta chain) with its context. Its cognate antigen has yet to be identified. The sample holds no much larger clone one base away, and base qualities are not on file. Preparation of the library involved the immunoSEQ multiplex PCR assay. TCRdb re-hosts the immuneACCESS table, in-frame sequences only. Its copies lack some clones; in the studies checked, an unresolved V gene accounts for under half of them, and the cause for the rest is not known. This sample lists hundreds of thousands of clones; roughly 88% were detected once. The ten largest account for around 0.01% of the sample. Trimming takes 2 bases from V and 0 bases from J, and the germline ends sit 10 bases apart. The germline V gene supplies CDR1 LGHNA and CDR2 YSLEER. From the cysteine through the phenylalanine, the CDR3 covers 15 amino acids. Only the CDR3 portion is preserved as DNA: 45 bases, with reading frame beginning at the first base.

This entry is derived from a study of shared T cell receptors in the human thymus (dated by TCRdb to the early 2020s). A note on the overall study: The study investigated the way shared, self-reactive T-cell receptor alpha chains are produced in the human thymus.

In addition, the sample was reused for a study of human thymus T cells. The other study reports the following: Immunologically healthy infants undergoing open corrective cardiac surgery for congenital heart defects in Finland were used as donors. Thymus tissue was collected as surgical resects that were removed during corrective cardiac surgery. V and J gene segment usage appeared biased in both thymic and peripheral blood repertoires. According to the related research, thymic TCR repertoires were highly overlapping among unrelated individuals. TCR alpha and beta repertoires from roughly eight infant thymus samples and a few related peripheral blood samples were characterized in the study. Donor ages ranged from roughly 7 to 250 days, and the cohort comprised roughly six male and two female infants. Thymocytes were freed from the tissue by mechanical means and kept at -70 degrees C as pellets of roughly 9-34 million cells. Genomic DNA was extracted from frozen cell pellets with a QIAsymphony instrument. The immunoSEQ multiplex PCR assay was used to amplify the TCRB and TCRAD loci from a standardized quantity of quality-controlled genomic DNA. The amplicons spanned the V(D)J region and were long enough to cover the CDR3 and allow V and J genes to be identified. Through the commercial immunoSEQ service, the amplicons were sequenced on an Illumina platform. Primer bias and sequencing errors were corrected using previously described methods, and TCRAD and TCRB definitions followed the IMGT database. Repertoires were analysed with immunoSEQ Analyzer 3.0 and VDJTools, covering basic statistics, V/J segment usage, diversity estimates, rarefaction and pairwise overlap. Diversity was estimated with Chao1, ChaoE, Efron-Thisted, Shannon and inverse Simpson indices, and also on datasets down-sampled to the smallest sample. For repertoire overlap, CDR3 nucleotide sequence, V gene and J gene had to match strictly, and clustering was done by Jaccard-based multidimensional scaling. Thymus samples yielded on average approximately 800,000 unique TCRB clonotypes, compared with 80,000 to 85,000 from blood samples.

The sequenced sample was thymocytes. Recombination linked TRBV4-3 to TRBJ2-5; TRBD1 is perhaps the D gene, given 6 matching bases. This TCR was sampled from a girl in the first two years of life with a congenital heart defect. Donor details come from another sample of the same person, matched by shared clones. The DNA reads as follows: TGCGCCAGCAGCCAAAGTGGGGGCCACCAAGAGACCCAGTACTTC. Translated, this gives CASSQSGGHQETQYF.